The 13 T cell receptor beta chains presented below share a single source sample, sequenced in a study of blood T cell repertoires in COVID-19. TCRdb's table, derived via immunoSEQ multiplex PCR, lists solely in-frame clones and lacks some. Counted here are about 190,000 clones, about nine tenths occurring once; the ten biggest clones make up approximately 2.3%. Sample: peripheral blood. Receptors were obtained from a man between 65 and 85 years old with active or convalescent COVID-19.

CDR3 amino acids: CATSRGQGGYNEQFF. CDR3 in DNA: TGTGCCACCAGCAGAGGACAGGGGGGCTACAATGAGCAGTTCTTC. The rearrangement joins TRBV15 to TRBJ2-1; 9 positions match TRBD1. The length of the CDR3 is 15 residues. V was clipped by 1 base and J by 3 bases; unmatched bases: 1. Germline V gives CDR1 LNHNV, CDR2 YYDKDF (reference sequence).

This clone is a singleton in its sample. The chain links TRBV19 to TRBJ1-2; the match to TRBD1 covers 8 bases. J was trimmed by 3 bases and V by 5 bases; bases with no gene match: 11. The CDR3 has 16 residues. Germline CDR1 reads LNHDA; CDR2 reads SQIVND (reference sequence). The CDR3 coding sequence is TGTGCCAGTAGTCAATTCCCACCGACAGGGGACTATGGCTACACCTTC. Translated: CASSQFPPTGDYGYTF.

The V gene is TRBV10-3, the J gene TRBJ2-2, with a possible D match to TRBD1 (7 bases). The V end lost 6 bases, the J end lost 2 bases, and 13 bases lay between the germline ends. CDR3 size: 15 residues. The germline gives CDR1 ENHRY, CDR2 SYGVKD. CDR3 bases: TGTGCCATCAGAGAAGGAGGGGGCAACACCGGGGAGCTGTTTTTT. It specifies CAIREGGGNTGELFF.

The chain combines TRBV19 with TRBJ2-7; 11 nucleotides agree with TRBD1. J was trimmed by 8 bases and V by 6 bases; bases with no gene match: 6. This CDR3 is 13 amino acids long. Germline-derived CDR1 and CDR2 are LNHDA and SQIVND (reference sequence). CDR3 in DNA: TGTGCCAGTAGACTCGGGACAGGGGGTAAGCAGTACTTC. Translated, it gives CASRLGTGGKQYF.

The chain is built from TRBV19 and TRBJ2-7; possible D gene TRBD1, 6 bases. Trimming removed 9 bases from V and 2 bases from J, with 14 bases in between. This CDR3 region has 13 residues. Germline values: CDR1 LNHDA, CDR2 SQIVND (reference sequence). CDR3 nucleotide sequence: TGTGCCAGCGGTACAGGGAAGGCCTACGAGCAGTACTTC. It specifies CASGTGKAYEQYF.

For the CDR3, the DNA is TGTGCCAGCAGTGAATCGACTTTGAGTGGGAATGAGCAGTTCTTC. Protein: CASSESTLSGNEQFF. The rearrangement links TRBV25-1 to TRBJ2-1, with no clear D. Trimming pared 1 base from V and 7 bases from J, leaving 14 bases between. This CDR3 contains 15 residues. The germline V gene has CDR1 MGHDK and CDR2 SYGVNS.

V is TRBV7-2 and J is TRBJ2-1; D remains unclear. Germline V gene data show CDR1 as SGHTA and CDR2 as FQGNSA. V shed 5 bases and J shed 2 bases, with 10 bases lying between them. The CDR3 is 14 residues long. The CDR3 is CASSPSVAYNEQFF. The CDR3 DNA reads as TGTGCCAGCAGCCCCTCGGTCGCCTACAATGAGCAGTTCTTC.

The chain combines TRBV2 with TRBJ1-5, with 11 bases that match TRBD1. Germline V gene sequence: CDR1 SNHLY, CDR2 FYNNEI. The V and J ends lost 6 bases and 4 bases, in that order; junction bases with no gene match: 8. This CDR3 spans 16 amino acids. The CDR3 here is CASSVSGQGGNQPQHF. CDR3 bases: TGTGCCAGCAGCGTGTCGGGACAGGGGGGGAATCAGCCCCAGCATTTT.

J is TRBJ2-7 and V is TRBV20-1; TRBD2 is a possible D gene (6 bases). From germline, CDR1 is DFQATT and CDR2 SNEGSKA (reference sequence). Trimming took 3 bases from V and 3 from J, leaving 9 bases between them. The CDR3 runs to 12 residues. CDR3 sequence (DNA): TGCAGTGCTAGTGAGGGAGGCTACGAGCAGTACTTC. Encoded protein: CSASEGGYEQYF.

CDR3 sequence reads: CASSLYTGFFYGYTF. As DNA, the CDR3 is TGCGCCAGCAGCTTGTATACAGGGTTCTTCTATGGCTACACCTTC. V usage is TRBV5-1 and J usage is TRBJ1-2, with D tentatively TRBD1 (6 bases). Trimming took 1 base from V and 4 from J, leaving 14 bases between them. Germline CDR1 reads SGHRS; CDR2 reads YFSETQ. The CDR3 extends over 15 amino acids.

CDR3 protein: CASSIGQGVFETQYF. CDR3 in DNA: TGTGCCAGTAGTATCGGACAGGGGGTATTTGAGACCCAGTACTTC. The chain carries TRBV19 and TRBJ2-5; 10 nucleotides line up with TRBD1. This CDR3 is built from 15 residues. The germline CDR1 and CDR2 sequences are LNHDA and SQIVND (reference sequence). Unmatched junction bases numbered 6, after V lost 3 bases and J lost 5 bases.

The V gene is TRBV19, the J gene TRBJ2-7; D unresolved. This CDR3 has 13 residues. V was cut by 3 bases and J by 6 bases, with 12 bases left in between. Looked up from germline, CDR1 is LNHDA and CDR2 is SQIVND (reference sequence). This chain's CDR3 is CASSMIPIGEQYF. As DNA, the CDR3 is TGTGCCAGTAGTATGATTCCTATTGGCGAGCAGTACTTC.

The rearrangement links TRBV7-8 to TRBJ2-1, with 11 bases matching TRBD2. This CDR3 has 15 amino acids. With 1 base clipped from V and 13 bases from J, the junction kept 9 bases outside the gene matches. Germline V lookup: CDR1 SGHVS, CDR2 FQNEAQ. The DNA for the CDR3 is TGTGCCAGCAGCTTAGGCGGGACTAGCGGTCTGGAACAGTTCTTC. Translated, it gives CASSLGGTSGLEQFF.